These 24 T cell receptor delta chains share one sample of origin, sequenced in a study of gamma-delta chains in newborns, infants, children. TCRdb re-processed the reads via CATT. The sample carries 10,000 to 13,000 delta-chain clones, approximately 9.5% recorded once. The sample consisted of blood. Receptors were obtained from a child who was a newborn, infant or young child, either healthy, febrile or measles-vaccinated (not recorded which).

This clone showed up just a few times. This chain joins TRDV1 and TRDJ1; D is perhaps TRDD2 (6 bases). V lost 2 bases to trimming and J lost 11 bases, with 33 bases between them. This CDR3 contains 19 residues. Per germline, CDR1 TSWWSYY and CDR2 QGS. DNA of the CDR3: TGTGCTCTTGGGGAAGGATCTCCTACTCCGGACGTACTACGCGGGGGGCTCATCTTT. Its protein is CALGEGSPTPDVLRGGLIF.

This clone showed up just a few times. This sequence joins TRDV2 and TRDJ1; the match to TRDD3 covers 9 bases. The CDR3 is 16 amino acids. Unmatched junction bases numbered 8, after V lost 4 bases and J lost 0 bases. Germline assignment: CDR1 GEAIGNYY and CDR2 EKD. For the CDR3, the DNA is TGTGCCTGTGAACCACTGGGGGACCCGTACACCGATAAACTCATCTTT. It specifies CACEPLGDPYTDKLIF.

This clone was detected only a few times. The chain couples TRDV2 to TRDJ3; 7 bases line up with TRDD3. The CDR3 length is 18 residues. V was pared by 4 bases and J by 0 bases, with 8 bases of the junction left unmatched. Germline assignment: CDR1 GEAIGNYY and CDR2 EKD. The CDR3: CACEKLGVDSWDTRQMFF. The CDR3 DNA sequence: TGTGCCTGTGAGAAGCTGGGGGTCGACTCCTGGGACACCCGACAGATGTTTTTC.

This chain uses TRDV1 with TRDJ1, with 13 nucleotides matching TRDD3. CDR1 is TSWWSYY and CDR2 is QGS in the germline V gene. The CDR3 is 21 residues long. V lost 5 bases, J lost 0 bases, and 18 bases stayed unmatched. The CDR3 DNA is TGTGCTCTTGGGCACCACCTTGAGCCTTACTGGGGGATACGGGACACCGATAAACTCATCTTT. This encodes CALGHHLEPYWGIRDTDKLIF.

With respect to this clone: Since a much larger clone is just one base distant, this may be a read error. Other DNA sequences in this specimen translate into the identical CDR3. In DNA, the CDR3 is TGTGCCTGTGACACGGCTGGGGGATACTGGGACACCCGACAGATGTTTTTC. Protein: CACDTAGGYWDTRQMFF. The chain couples TRDV2 to TRDJ3; 10 nucleotides align to TRDD3. Trimming removed 1 base from V and 3 bases from J; junction bases left unmatched: 2. Germline V gene sequence: CDR1 GEAIGNYY, CDR2 EKD. CDR3 length equals 17 residues.

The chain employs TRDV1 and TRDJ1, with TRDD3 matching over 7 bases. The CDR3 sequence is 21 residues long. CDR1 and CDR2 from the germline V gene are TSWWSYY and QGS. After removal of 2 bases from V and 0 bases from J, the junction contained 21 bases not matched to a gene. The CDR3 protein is CALGEFRPDHGGCVYTDKLIF. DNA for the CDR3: TGTGCTCTTGGGGAATTTAGGCCAGACCACGGGGGATGCGTTTACACCGATAAACTCATCTTT.

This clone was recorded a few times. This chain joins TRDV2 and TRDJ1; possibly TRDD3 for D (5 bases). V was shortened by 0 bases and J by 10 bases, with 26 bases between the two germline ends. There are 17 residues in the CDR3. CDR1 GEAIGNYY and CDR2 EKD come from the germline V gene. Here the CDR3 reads CACDTVGPGFYTGGLIF. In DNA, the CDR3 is TGTGCCTGTGACACCGTCGGGCCCGGGTTTTATACGGGGGGACTCATCTTT.

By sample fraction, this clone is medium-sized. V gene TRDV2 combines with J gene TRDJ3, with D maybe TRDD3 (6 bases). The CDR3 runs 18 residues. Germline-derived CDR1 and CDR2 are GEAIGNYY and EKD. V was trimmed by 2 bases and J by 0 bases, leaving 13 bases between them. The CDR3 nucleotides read TGTGCCTGTGACAGTACTGGGTCCTTCTCCTGGGACACCCGACAGATGTTTTTC. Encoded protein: CACDSTGSFSWDTRQMFF.

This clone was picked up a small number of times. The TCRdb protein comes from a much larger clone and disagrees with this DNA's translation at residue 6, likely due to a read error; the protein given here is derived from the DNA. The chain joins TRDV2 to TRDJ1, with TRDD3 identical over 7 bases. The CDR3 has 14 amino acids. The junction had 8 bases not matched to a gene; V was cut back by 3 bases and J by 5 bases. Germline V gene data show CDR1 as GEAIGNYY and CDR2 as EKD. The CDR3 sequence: CACDPFRIRDKLIF. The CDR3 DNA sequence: TGTGCCTGTGACCCATTTCGGATACGGGATAAACTCATCTTT.

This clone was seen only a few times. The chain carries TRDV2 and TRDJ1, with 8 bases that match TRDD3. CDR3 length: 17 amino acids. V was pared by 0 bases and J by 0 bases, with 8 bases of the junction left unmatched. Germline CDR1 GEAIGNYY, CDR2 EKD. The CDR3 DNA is TGTGCCTGTGACACCGGGATCTGGGGGACGTACACCGATAAACTCATCTTT. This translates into CACDTGIWGTYTDKLIF.

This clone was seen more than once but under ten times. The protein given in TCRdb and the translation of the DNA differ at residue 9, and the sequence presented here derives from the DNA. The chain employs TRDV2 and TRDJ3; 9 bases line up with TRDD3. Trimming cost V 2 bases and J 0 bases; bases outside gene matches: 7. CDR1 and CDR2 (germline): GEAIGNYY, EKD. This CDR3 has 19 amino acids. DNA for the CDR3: TGTGCCTGTGACAAAATACTGGGGGAGAGCTCCTGGGACACCCGACAGATGTTTTTC. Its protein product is CACDKILGESSWDTRQMFF.

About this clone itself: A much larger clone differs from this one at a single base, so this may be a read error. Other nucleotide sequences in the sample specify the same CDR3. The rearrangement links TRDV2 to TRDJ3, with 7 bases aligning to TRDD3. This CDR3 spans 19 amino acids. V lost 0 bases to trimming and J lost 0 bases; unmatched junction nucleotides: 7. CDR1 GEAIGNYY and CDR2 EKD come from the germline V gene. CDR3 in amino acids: CACDTAGGPSSWDTRQMFF. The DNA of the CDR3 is TGTGCCTGTGACACCGCTGGGGGCCCTAGCTCCTGGGACACCCGACAGATGTTTTTC.

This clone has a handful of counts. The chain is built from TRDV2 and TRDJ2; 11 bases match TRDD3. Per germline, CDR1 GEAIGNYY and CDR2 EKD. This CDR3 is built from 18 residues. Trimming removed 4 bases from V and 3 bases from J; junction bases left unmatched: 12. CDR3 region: CACDPLRILGDMTAQLFF. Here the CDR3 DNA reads TGTGCCTGTGATCCACTTCGAATACTGGGGGATATGACAGCACAACTCTTCTTT.

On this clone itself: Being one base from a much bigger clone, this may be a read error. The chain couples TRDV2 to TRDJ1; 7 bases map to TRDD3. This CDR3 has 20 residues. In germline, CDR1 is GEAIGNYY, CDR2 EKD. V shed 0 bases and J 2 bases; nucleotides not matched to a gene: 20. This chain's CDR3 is CACDTLFAVVLGNNTDKLIF. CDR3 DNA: TGTGCCTGTGACACCCTATTTGCCGTGGTACTGGGGAACAATACCGATAAACTCATCTTT.

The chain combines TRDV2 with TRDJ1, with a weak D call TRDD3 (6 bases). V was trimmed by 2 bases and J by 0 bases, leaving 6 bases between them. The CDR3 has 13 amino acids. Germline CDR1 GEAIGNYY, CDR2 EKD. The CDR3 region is CACDMGDTDKLIF. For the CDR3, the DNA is TGTGCCTGTGACATGGGGGACACCGATAAACTCATCTTT.

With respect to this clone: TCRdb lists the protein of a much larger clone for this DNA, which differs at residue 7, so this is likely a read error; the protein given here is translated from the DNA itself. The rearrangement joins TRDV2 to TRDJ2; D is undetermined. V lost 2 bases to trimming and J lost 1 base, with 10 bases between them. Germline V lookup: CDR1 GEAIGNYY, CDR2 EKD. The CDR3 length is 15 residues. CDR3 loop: CACDILWDLTAQLFF. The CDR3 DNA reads TGTGCCTGTGACATACTGTGGGATTTGACAGCACAACTCTTCTTT.

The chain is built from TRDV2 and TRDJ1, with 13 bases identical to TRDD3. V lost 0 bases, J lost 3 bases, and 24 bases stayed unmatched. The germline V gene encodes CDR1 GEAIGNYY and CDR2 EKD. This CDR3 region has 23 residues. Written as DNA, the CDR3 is TGTGCCTGTGACACCGTACTGGGGGATACGCGTATAAATGGGAATGGGTTCTCCGATAAACTCATCTTT. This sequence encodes CACDTVLGDTRINGNGFSDKLIF.

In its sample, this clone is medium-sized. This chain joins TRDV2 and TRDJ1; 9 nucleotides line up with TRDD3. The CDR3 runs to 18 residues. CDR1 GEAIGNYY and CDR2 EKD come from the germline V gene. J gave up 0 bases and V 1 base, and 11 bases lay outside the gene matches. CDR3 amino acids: CACDTLLGEKRYTDKLIF. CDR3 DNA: TGTGCCTGTGACACATTACTGGGGGAGAAGCGTTACACCGATAAACTCATCTTT.

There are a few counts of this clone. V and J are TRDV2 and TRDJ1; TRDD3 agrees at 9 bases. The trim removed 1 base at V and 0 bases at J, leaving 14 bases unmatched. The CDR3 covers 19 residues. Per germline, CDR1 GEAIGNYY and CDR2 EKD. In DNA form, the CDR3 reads TGTGCCTGTGACACTTTACTGGGGGACGCGCCGGGGTACACCGATAAACTCATCTTT. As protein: CACDTLLGDAPGYTDKLIF.

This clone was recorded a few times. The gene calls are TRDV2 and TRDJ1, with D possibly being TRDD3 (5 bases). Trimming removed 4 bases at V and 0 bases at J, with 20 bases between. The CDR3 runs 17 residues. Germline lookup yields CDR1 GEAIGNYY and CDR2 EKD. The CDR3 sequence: CACDPLGTRGHTDKLIF. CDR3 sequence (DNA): TGTGCCTGTGATCCTCTCGGTACACGGGGACACACCGATAAACTCATCTTT.

For the CDR3, the DNA is TGTGCCTTCACACACTTCCTACTGGGGGATAAGCGGTACACCGATAAACTCATCTTT. Protein sequence: CAFTHFLLGDKRYTDKLIF. This sequence joins TRDV3 and TRDJ1, with 11 nucleotides matching TRDD3. The length of the CDR3 is 19 residues. The germline CDR1 and CDR2 sequences are TVYSNPD and GDNSRS (reference sequence). V lost 3 bases, J lost 0 bases, and 18 bases stayed unmatched.

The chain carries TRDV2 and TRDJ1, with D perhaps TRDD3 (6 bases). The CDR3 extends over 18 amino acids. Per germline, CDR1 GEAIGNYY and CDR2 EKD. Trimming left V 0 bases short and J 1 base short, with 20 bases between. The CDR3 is CACDTVLFMGASTDKLIF. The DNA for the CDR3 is TGTGCCTGTGACACCGTTTTGTTTATGGGGGCCTCCACCGATAAACTCATCTTT.

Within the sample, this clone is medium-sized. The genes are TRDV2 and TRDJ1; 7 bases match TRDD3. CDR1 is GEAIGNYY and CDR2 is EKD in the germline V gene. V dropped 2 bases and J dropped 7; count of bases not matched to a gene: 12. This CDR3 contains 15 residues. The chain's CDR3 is CACDILGTGDGKLIF. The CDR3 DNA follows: TGTGCCTGTGACATACTGGGGACCGGAGATGGTAAACTCATCTTT.

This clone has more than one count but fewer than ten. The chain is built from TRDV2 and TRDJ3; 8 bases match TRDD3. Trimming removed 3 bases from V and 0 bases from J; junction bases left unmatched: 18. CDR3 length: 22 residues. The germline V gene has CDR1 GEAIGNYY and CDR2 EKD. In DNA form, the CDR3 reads TGTGCCTGTGACCCCGGAGGGTCTGCGGGGGGGGATAGCTCCTGGGACACCCGACAGATGTTTTTC. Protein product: CACDPGGSAGGDSSWDTRQMFF.